Shown below are 20 T cell receptor beta chains from a single sample sequenced in a study of T cells after yellow fever vaccination. MiXCR was run by TCRdb on the 5' RACE reads, yielding one entry per CDR3 protein. The sample comprises about 74,000 distinct CDR3 sequences, around 6.9% of which are singletons, and about 33% rests with the top ten. The sequencing used CD8+ T cells sorted from PBMCs, collected around 5 days after the first yellow fever vaccination. The receptors derive from a man younger than 30 who received the YFV17D yellow fever vaccine.

Ten or more counts support this clonotype. The chain has TRBV11-1 and TRBJ2-3, with D possibly matching TRBD2 (6 bases). Germline CDR1 SGHAT, CDR2 FQDESV (reference sequence). V was clipped by 5 bases and J by 3 bases, with 12 bases between them. The CDR3 is made up of 14 amino acids. The CDR3 loop reads CASSRLGGTDTQYF. The CDR3 DNA follows: TGTGCCAGCAGCCGGTTGGGGGGAACAGATACGCAGTATTTT.

This chain links TRBV28 with TRBJ2-5; TRBD1 agrees at 11 bases. J was trimmed by 2 bases and V by 7 bases; bases with no gene match: 6. The germline CDR1 and CDR2 sequences are MDHEN and SYDVKM. The CDR3 length is 15 residues. Here the CDR3 reads CASTMGQGVQETQYF. For the CDR3, the DNA is TGTGCCAGCACCATGGGACAGGGGGTACAAGAGACCCAGTACTTC.

Many counts were recorded for this clonotype. The J gene is TRBJ2-7, the V gene TRBV5-1; weak D call: TRBD2 (6 bases). V shed 0 bases and J shed 3 bases, with 13 bases lying between them. Germline V gene data show CDR1 as SGHRS and CDR2 as YFSETQ. The CDR3 length is 15 residues. The CDR3 DNA reads TGCGCCAGCAGCTTGGTCGGCGGGACGAGCTACGAGCAGTACGTC. Protein: CASSLVGGTSYEQYV.

The gene calls are TRBV4-1 and TRBJ2-1, with 9 bases aligning to TRBD2. Unmatched junction bases numbered 3, after V lost 5 bases and J lost 10 bases. Germline V gives CDR1 MGHRA, CDR2 YSYEKL. The CDR3 runs to 12 residues. The CDR3 sequence: CASSGTSGEQFF. The CDR3 coding sequence is TGCGCCAGCAGCGGAACTAGCGGGGAGCAGTTCTTC.

The J gene is TRBJ2-7, the V gene TRBV27, with 8 bases aligning to TRBD1. Trimming cost V 2 bases and J 9 bases; bases outside gene matches: 3. The CDR3 spans 12 residues. Germline values: CDR1 MNHEY, CDR2 SMNVEV (reference sequence). The CDR3 DNA is TGTGCCAGCAGTTTACCACAGGGGGGGCAGTACTTC. This gives the protein CASSLPQGGQYF.

This chain connects TRBV7-9 to TRBJ1-5; D is unresolved. There are 15 residues in the CDR3. Per germline, CDR1 SEHNR and CDR2 FQNEAQ (reference sequence). The V end was cut by 5 bases, the J end by 0 bases, with 11 bases between. The CDR3, as DNA: TGTGCCAGCAGCCAAGGAGGCCGTAGCAATCAGCCCCAGCATTTT. Translated: CASSQGGRSNQPQHF.

Many counts were recorded for this clonotype. The chain joins TRBV6-5 to TRBJ2-7, with no clear D. Trimming pared 4 bases from V and 0 bases from J, leaving 16 bases between. The CDR3 spans 16 residues. Germline CDR1 is MNHEY and CDR2 is SVGAGI. CDR3 DNA sequence: TGTGCCAGCAGTTCTCCTTTGCCTGGCGGCTCCTACGAGCAGTACTTC. It codes for CASSSPLPGGSYEQYF.

This chain links TRBV5-1 with TRBJ1-1; D might be TRBD1 (6 bases). Trimming removed 4 bases from V and 3 bases from J, with 22 bases in between. From germline, CDR1 is SGHRS and CDR2 YFSETQ. The CDR3 is made up of 17 amino acids. The CDR3 DNA sequence: TGCGCCAGCAGCCCACCGCGTACAGGGCTTCCCCACACTGAAGCTTTCTTT. Encoded protein: CASSPPRTGLPHTEAFF.

Many counts were recorded for this clonotype. The V and J genes are TRBV7-6 and TRBJ2-1, with D perhaps TRBD2 (6 bases). Germline V gene lookup returns CDR1 SGHVS and CDR2 FNYEAQ. The V end lost 7 bases, the J end lost 0 bases, and 13 bases lay between the germline ends. The CDR3 has 15 amino acids. The CDR3 region is CASTPGTDSYNEQFF. For the CDR3, the DNA is TGTGCCAGCACCCCCGGGACTGACTCCTACAATGAGCAGTTCTTC. The variable domain in full, completed from reference TRBV7-6 and TRBJ2-1, reads GAGVSQSPRYKVTKRGQDVALRCDPISGHVSLYWYRQALGQGPEFLTYFNYEAQQDKSGLPNDRFSAERPEGSISTLTIQRTEQRDSAMYRCASTPGTDSYNEQFFGPGTRLTVL.

This clonotype has a handful of counts. The chain has TRBV7-8 and TRBJ2-7; 7 bases agree with TRBD1. The V and J ends lost 4 bases and 5 bases, in that order; junction bases with no gene match: 5. The CDR3 loop spans 13 amino acids. Germline loops: CDR1 SGHVS, CDR2 FQNEAQ. Here the CDR3 reads CASSSTGAHEQYF. In DNA, the CDR3 is TGTGCCAGCAGCTCAACAGGGGCCCACGAGCAGTACTTC.

This clonotype showed up many times. The chain recombines TRBV12-3 or TRBV12-4 with TRBJ1-1; 8 nucleotides match TRBD1. There are 14 residues in the CDR3. The J segment lost 0 bases and the V segment lost 7 bases, leaving 4 bases of the junction unmatched. The CDR3 bases are TGTGCCAGCACCCCGGGACAGGTGAACACTGAAGCTTTCTTT. Amino acids: CASTPGQVNTEAFF.

The rearrangement uses TRBV29-1 and TRBJ2-2; D is unclear. Germline-derived CDR1 and CDR2 are SQVTM and ANQGSEA. V lost 5 bases to trimming and J lost 4 bases, with 5 bases between them. The CDR3 runs to 11 residues. The CDR3 spells CSVRVTGELFF. The CDR3, as DNA: TGCAGCGTTCGTGTCACCGGGGAGCTGTTTTTT.

This clonotype showed up just a few times. V gene TRBV4-1 combines with J gene TRBJ1-4; no firm D call. V was cut by 0 bases and J by 3 bases, with 8 bases left in between. This CDR3 has 15 amino acids. Germline values: CDR1 MGHRA, CDR2 YSYEKL. Here the CDR3 reads CASSQDPGSNEKLFF. Here the CDR3 DNA reads TGCGCCAGCAGCCAAGATCCGGGTTCTAATGAAAAACTGTTTTTT.

This chain uses TRBV11-2 with TRBJ2-7; no definite D call. CDR3 length: 13 residues. Germline CDR1 is SGHAT and CDR2 is FQNNGV. V lost 2 bases and J 4 bases, leaving 9 bases between the germline ends. The CDR3 is CASSLTQPYEQYF. The CDR3 nucleotides read TGTGCCAGCAGCTTAACACAGCCGTACGAGCAGTACTTC.

This clonotype came up a few times. This chain joins TRBV7-2 and TRBJ1-1; 9 nucleotides line up with TRBD1. V lost 6 bases to trimming and J lost 5 bases; unmatched junction nucleotides: 10. The germline gives CDR1 SGHTA, CDR2 FQGNSA. This CDR3 is built from 15 residues. CDR3 amino acids: CASRPQQGAGTEAFF. Here the CDR3 DNA reads TGTGCCAGCAGACCGCAACAGGGGGCTGGGACTGAAGCTTTCTTT.

Only a few counts were recorded for this clonotype. V usage is TRBV20-1 and J usage is TRBJ2-7, with 13 bases fitting TRBD2. The J segment lost 3 bases and the V segment lost 6 bases, leaving 5 bases of the junction unmatched. The CDR3 totals 14 residues. CDR1 and CDR2 from the germline V gene are DFQATT and SNEGSKA (reference sequence). The CDR3 nucleotides are TGCAGTGCCGACGGGACTAGCGGGGTCTACGAGCAGTACGTC. Amino acid sequence: CSADGTSGVYEQYV.

V gene TRBV6-2 or TRBV6-3 combines with J gene TRBJ2-1; D is possibly TRBD2 (5 bases). The CDR3 spans 14 residues. Germline assignment: CDR1 MNHEY and CDR2 SVGEGT. Between the trimmed V and J ends, which lost 5 bases and 5 bases, there was a span of 13 bases. This chain's CDR3 is CASSHTSSDNEQFF. CDR3 nucleotide sequence: TGTGCCAGCAGTCACACTAGTTCCGACAATGAGCAGTTCTTC.

This clonotype showed up just once. This chain uses TRBV7-9 with TRBJ2-7; the match to TRBD2 covers 12 bases. This CDR3 is built from 16 residues. Germline V gene sequence: CDR1 SEHNR, CDR2 FQNEAQ (reference sequence). With V trimmed by 4 bases and J by 1 base, 5 bases remained unmatched. CDR3 nucleotides: TGTGCCAGCAGCTCCATCGGACTAGCGGGGTCCTACGAGCAGTACGTC. Its translation: CASSSIGLAGSYEQYV.

This clonotype has just a few counts. V is TRBV7-9 and J is TRBJ1-5; no reliable D call. CDR3 length equals 13 residues. V lost 1 base and J lost 0, with 1 base in between. In germline, CDR1 is SEHNR, CDR2 FQNEAQ (reference sequence). The CDR3 spells CASSLDSNQPQHF. The CDR3 DNA reads TGTGCCAGCAGCTTAGATAGCAATCAGCCCCAGCATTTT.

This clonotype was counted a few times. CDR3 in amino acids: CASSQDSRSGFEQYF. DNA for the CDR3: TGCGCCAGCAGCCAAGATTCCAGGTCGGGGTTCGAGCAGTACTTC. The chain couples TRBV4-1 to TRBJ2-7; D is possibly TRBD2 (5 bases). CDR1 is MGHRA and CDR2 is YSYEKL in the germline V gene. The CDR3 consists of 15 residues. The V end was cut by 0 bases, the J end by 6 bases, with 15 bases between.